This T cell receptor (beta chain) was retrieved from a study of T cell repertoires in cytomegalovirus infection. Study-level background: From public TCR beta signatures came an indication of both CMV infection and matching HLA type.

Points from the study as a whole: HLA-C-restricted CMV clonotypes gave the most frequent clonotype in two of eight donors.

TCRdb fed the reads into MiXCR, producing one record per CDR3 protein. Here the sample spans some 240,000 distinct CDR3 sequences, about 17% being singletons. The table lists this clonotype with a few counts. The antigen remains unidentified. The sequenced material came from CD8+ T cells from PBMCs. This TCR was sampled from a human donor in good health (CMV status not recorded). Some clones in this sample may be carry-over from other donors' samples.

This CDR3 is CASRTGLFGNTEAFF. In DNA, the CDR3 is TGCGCCAGCAGGACAGGGCTATTTGGTAACACTGAAGCTTTCTTT. The chain combines TRBV4-1 with TRBJ1-1, with TRBD1 matching over 7 bases. The J segment lost 2 bases and the V segment lost 6 bases, leaving 9 bases of the junction unmatched. Germline V CDR1 and CDR2: MGHRA, YSYEKL. The CDR3 totals 15 residues.